This T cell receptor (beta chain) was recovered during a study of PD-L1 blockade in urothelial cancer. The time point here: peripheral blood 6 weeks after treatment start. Measured with immunoSEQ multiplex PCR; TCRdb has only the in-frame clones, and not every one. The sample lists approximately 110,000 clones; approximately 89% were seen once. There are 13 residues in the CDR3. CDR1 and CDR2 (germline): SGHTA, FQGNSA. V dropped 6 bases and J dropped 0 bases, with 5 bases sitting between them. The chain carries TRBV7-2 and TRBJ2-2; D not resolved. This receptor was obtained from a man aged 55 to 69 with urothelial cancer. Specimen: PBMCs, collected around atezolizumab (anti-PD-L1) treatment. This CDR3 is CASRRTNTGELFF. The CDR3 DNA reads as TGTGCCAGCAGGCGAACGAACACCGGGGAGCTGTTTTTT.